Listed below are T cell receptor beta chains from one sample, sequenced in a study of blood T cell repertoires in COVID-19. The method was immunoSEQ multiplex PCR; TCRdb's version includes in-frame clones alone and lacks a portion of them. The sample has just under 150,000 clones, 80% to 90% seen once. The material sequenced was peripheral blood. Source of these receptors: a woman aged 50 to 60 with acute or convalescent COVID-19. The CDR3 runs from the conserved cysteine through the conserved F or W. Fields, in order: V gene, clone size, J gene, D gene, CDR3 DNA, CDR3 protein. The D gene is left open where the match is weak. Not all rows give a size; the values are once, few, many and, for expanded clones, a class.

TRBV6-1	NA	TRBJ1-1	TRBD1	TGTGCCAGCAGATTGGACAGGGACCGCACTGAAGCTTTCTTT	CASRLDRDRTEAFF
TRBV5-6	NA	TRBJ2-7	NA	TGTGCCAGCAGCTTGGGTGGCGGTTCCTACGAGCAGTACTTC	CASSLGGGSYEQYF
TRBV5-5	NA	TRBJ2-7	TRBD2	TGTGCCAGCAGCCCGGGACTAGGATCCTACGAGCAGTACTTC	CASSPGLGSYEQYF
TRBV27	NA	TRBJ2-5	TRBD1	TGTGCCAGCAGCCCCCGGGACAGTTGGAAGACCCAGTACTTC	CASSPRDSWKTQYF
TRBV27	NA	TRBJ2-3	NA	TGTGCCAGCAGTTTTGAGCGGGGCACAGATACGCAGTATTTT	CASSFERGTDTQYF
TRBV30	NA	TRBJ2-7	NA	TGTGCCTGGAGTTCTAGAGCCTACGAGCAGTACTTC	CAWSSRAYEQYF
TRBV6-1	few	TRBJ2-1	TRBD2	TGTGCCAGCAGTGATAGAGGGGCTAGCGGGAACTACAATGAGCAGTTCTTC	CASSDRGASGNYNEQFF
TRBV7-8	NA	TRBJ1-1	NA	TGTGCCAGCAGCTACAGACAGCTCACTGAAGCTTTCTTT	CASSYRQLTEAFF
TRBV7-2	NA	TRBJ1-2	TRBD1	TGTGCCAGCAGCGTTTCCGGGGGACAGGAGTCTGCTGACACCTTC	CASSVSGGQESADTF
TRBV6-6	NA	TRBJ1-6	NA	TGTGCCAGCAATCCTGCGGACAGTAATTCACCCCTCCACTTT	CASNPADSNSPLHF
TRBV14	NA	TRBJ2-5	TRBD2	TGTGCCAGCAGCCTGGGACTAGGCCTACAAGAGACCCAGTACTTC	CASSLGLGLQETQYF
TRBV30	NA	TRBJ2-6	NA	TGTGCCTGGCGCCGCAGGGTCTCTGGGGCCAACGTCCTGACTTTC	CAWRRRVSGANVLTF
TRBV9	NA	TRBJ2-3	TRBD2	TGTGCCAGCAGCGATCCTAGCGGGAGTACAGATACGCAGTATTTT	CASSDPSGSTDTQYF
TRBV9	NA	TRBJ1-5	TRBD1	TGTGCCAGCAGCCCTGGGACAGGGAGCAATCAGCCCCAGCATTTT	CASSPGTGSNQPQHF
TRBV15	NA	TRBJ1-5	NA	TGTGCCACCAGCACCCTCGGGGATTTCAATCAGCCCCAGCATTTT	CATSTLGDFNQPQHF
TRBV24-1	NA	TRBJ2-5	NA	TGTGCCACCAGTGAGGGGGACACTAAAGAGACCCAGTACTTC	CATSEGDTKETQYF
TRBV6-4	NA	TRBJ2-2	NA	TGTGCCAGCAGTGACTCGGGTGGAGTAGCCGGGGAGCTGTTTTTT	CASSDSGGVAGELFF
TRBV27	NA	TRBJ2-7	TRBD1	TGTGCCAGCAGACCCGGACAGGGGGCGGCCTACGAGCAGTACTTC	CASRPGQGAAYEQYF
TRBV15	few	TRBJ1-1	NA	TGTGCCACCAGCAGAGATGTAACAGGGACGAACACTGAAGCTTTCTTT	CATSRDVTGTNTEAFF
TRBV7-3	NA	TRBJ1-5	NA	TGTGCCAGCAGCCTACAGGGTGATCAGCCCCAGCATTTT	CASSLQGDQPQHF
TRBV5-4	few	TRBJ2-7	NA	TGTGCCAGCAGCTTGGCGAAGACGGGTTCCTACGAGCAGTACTTC	CASSLAKTGSYEQYF
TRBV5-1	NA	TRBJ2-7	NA	TGCGCCAGCAGCCTCAGCTCCTACGAGCAGTACTTC	CASSLSSYEQYF
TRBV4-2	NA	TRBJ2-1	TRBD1	TGTGCCAGCAGCCAAGGACAGGGGGTTAGTAATGAGCAGTTCTTC	CASSQGQGVSNEQFF
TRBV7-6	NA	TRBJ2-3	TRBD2	TGTGCCAGCAGCTTAGAAAGCGGGAGGGCCTCTAGCACAGATACGCAGTATTTT	CASSLESGRASSTDTQYF
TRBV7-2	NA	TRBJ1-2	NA	TGTGCCAGCAGCTTAGGAGGGGGTGCGGGCAGGGTTGGCTACACCTTC	CASSLGGGAGRVGYTF
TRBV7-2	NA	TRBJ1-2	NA	TGTGCCAGCAGCACCGGGTTAGACTATGGCTACACCTTC	CASSTGLDYGYTF
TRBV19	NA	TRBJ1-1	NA	TGTGCCAGTACCCTACGAGGGGGGGAGAACACTGAAGCTTTCTTT	CASTLRGGENTEAFF
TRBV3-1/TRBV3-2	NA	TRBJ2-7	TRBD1	TGTGCCAGCAGGGCTACAGGGGGTCGGGACGAGCAGTACTTC	CASRATGGRDEQYF
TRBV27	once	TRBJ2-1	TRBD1	TGTGCCAGCAGGTGGACAGGGACATACAATGAGCAGTTCTTC	CASRWTGTYNEQFF
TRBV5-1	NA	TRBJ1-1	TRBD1	TGCGCCAGCAGCTTGCGACCGGGACAGCGCGTGGTCATGAACACTGAAGCTTTCTTT	CASSLRPGQRVVMNTEAFF
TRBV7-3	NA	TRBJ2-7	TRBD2	TGTGCCAGCAGCCTCCTTAGCGGGATAGCCTACGAGCAGTACTTC	CASSLLSGIAYEQYF
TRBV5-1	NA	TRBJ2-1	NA	TGCGCCAGCAGTTTCGGAGGGGTCAATGAGCAGTTCTTC	CASSFGGVNEQFF
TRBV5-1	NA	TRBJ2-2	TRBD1	TGCGCCAGCAGCTGGACAGGGATGGGAGACACCGGGGAGCTGTTTTTT	CASSWTGMGDTGELFF
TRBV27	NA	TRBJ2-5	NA	TGTGCCAGCAGTTCACAACAGGGAAGAGAGACCCAGTACTTC	CASSSQQGRETQYF
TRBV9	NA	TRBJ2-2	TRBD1	TGTGCCAGCAGCTCTAGGGGGCGCGGCACCGGGGAGCTGTTTTTT	CASSSRGRGTGELFF
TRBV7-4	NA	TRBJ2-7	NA	TGTGCCAGCAGCGCAGCTGATCGAACTAAGTCCTACGAGCAGTACTTC	CASSAADRTKSYEQYF
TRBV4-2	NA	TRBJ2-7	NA	TGTGCCAGCAGCGGACCAGGGCTAGCCTACGAGCAGTACTTC	CASSGPGLAYEQYF
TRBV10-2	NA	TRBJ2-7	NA	TGCGCCAGCAGTGGAGTCGGACTCTCAGGAGGCTACGAGCAGTACTTC	CASSGVGLSGGYEQYF
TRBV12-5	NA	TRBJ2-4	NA	TGTGCTAGTGGTTTGGTACCTGGAGGGGGCGGCAAAAACATTCAGTACTTC	CASGLVPGGGGKNIQYF
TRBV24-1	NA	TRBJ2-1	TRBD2	TGTGCCACCAGTGAGGCTAGCGGGAACTACAATGAGCAGTTCTTC	CATSEASGNYNEQFF
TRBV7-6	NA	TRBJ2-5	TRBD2	TGTGCCAGCAGCCTGGGACTAGCGGGATCCCGAGAGACCCAGTACTTC	CASSLGLAGSRETQYF
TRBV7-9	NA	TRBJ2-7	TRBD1	TGTGCCAGCAGCAAGGCAGGGGGCATGAACGAGCAGTACTTC	CASSKAGGMNEQYF
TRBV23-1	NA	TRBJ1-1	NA	TGCGCCAGCAGTCAATCTCCCGGGACTGGGAACACTGAAGCTTTCTTT	CASSQSPGTGNTEAFF
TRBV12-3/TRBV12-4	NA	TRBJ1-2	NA	TGTGCCAGCAGTTTGGGAGTACTCTATGGCTACACCTTC	CASSLGVLYGYTF
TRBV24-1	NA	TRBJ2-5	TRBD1	TGTGCCACCAGTGATCCCCTAAACGACAGGGGGCGAGGAGAGACCCAGTACTTC	CATSDPLNDRGRGETQYF